The 13 T cell receptor beta chains presented below share a single source sample, sequenced in a study of T cell repertoires in cytomegalovirus infection. TCRdb itself ran the reads through MiXCR, one entry per CDR3 protein. The data contain roughly 760,000 distinct CDR3 sequences, 35% to 45% of them seen just once; the ten biggest clones take up roughly 2.9%. The sequencing input was PBMCs. These receptors were taken from a human donor in good health (CMV status not recorded). Some clones in this sample may be carry-over from other donors' samples.

V gene TRBV4-1 combines with J gene TRBJ1-1; tentatively, D is TRBD1 (5 bases). The ends were cut back, 0 bases at V and 5 bases at J, with 10 bases in the middle. Per germline, CDR1 MGHRA and CDR2 YSYEKL. The CDR3 totals 14 residues. In DNA, the CDR3 is TGCGCCAGCAGCCAAGATCTGGGACGAACTGAAGCTTTCTTT. This sequence encodes CASSQDLGRTEAFF.

The J gene is TRBJ2-7, the V gene TRBV28, with TRBD2 matching 7 bases. This CDR3 has 13 amino acids. Trimming took 11 bases from V and 1 from J; bases not matched to a gene: 8. The germline V gene has CDR1 MDHEN and CDR2 SYDVKM. CDR3 sequence (DNA): TGTGCCGCATCCCGACTAGCATCCTACGAGCAGTACTTC. The encoded protein is CAASRLASYEQYF. The whole variable domain, remainder taken from reference TRBV28 and TRBJ2-7, is DVKVTQSSRYLVKRTGEKVFLECVQDMDHENMFWYRQDPGLGLRLIYFSYDVKMKEKGDIPEGYSVSREKKERFSLILESASTNQTSMYLCAASRLASYEQYFGPGTRLTVT.

This clonotype has more than one count but fewer than ten. The V gene is TRBV7-2, the J gene TRBJ1-5; weak D call: TRBD1 (6 bases). Germline values: CDR1 SGHTA, CDR2 FQGNSA. The ends were cut back, 2 bases at V and 6 bases at J, with 8 bases in the middle. This CDR3 is built from 13 residues. This chain's CDR3 is CASSLTGFQPQHF. Written as DNA, the CDR3 is TGTGCCAGCAGCTTAACAGGGTTTCAGCCCCAGCATTTT.

This clonotype occurred once. The rearrangement links TRBV20-1 to TRBJ2-3; maybe TRBD2 (5 bases). Trimming took 1 base from V and 8 from J, leaving 19 bases between them. CDR3 length: 15 residues. CDR1 DFQATT and CDR2 SNEGSKA come from the germline V gene (reference sequence). The CDR3 DNA reads TGCAGTGCTAGAGCGAGGGCCAGCGCTGCAGGTACGCAGTATTTT. This translates into CSARARASAAGTQYF.

This clonotype was found many times. The V gene is TRBV7-8, the J gene TRBJ2-2; D not certain. Germline V gives CDR1 SGHVS, CDR2 FQNEAQ. V was clipped by 3 bases and J by 6 bases, with 11 bases between them. The CDR3 has 14 residues. As DNA, the CDR3 is TGTGCCAGCAGCTTGTCCAGGCTCTCCGGGGAGCTGTTTTTT. It yields the protein CASSLSRLSGELFF.

The chain links TRBV28 to TRBJ2-7; D gene ambiguous. CDR3 length equals 13 residues. The V gene's germline CDR1 is MDHEN and CDR2 SYDVKM. V lost 1 base to trimming and J lost 4 bases, with 8 bases between them. The CDR3 loop reads CASSLFGHYEQYF. The DNA of the CDR3 is TGTGCCAGCAGTTTATTTGGTCATTACGAGCAGTACTTC.

The gene calls are TRBV28 and TRBJ2-7; D may match TRBD1 or TRBD2 (6 bases each). The CDR3 totals 15 residues. V was shortened by 7 bases and J by 0 bases, with 16 bases between the two germline ends. Germline V gene lookup returns CDR1 MDHEN and CDR2 SYDVKM. The CDR3 loop is CASKPIRGGSYEQYF. In nucleotides, the CDR3 is TGTGCCAGCAAGCCCATCAGGGGAGGCTCCTACGAGCAGTACTTC.

The chain uses TRBV19 and TRBJ2-6; D is ambiguous. The V end lost 2 bases, the J end lost 2 bases, and 7 bases lay between the germline ends. CDR1 and CDR2 (germline): LNHDA, SQIVND (reference sequence). The CDR3 consists of 15 residues. CDR3 coding DNA: TGTGCCAGTAGTATAACTCCCCCTGGGGCCAACGTCCTGACTTTC. As protein: CASSITPPGANVLTF.

V usage is TRBV20-1 and J usage is TRBJ1-5; no definite D call. V dropped 4 bases and J dropped 7 bases, with 17 bases sitting between them. The germline V gene has CDR1 DFQATT and CDR2 SNEGSKA (reference sequence). The CDR3 has 14 residues. For the CDR3, the DNA is TGCAGTGCTAAAAGGGCTCTTGGGCGGCAGCCCCAGCATTTT. It is translated as CSAKRALGRQPQHF.

This clonotype was detected a few times. The V gene is TRBV7-9, the J gene TRBJ1-5; D not certain. Germline V gene lookup returns CDR1 SEHNR and CDR2 FQNEAQ (reference sequence). V dropped 5 bases and J dropped 5 bases, with 7 bases sitting between them. The CDR3 spans 12 residues. The CDR3 region is CASSPPDQPQHF. CDR3 coding DNA: TGTGCCAGCAGCCCTCCTGATCAGCCCCAGCATTTT.

V and J are TRBV12-3 or TRBV12-4 and TRBJ2-3; no clear D gene. The CDR3 consists of 12 residues. Deletions cut 3 bases from V and 6 bases from J, with 7 bases between. In DNA, the CDR3 is TGTGCCAGCAGTTTTGCCGGGGATACGCAGTATTTT. Protein product: CASSFAGDTQYF.

The sample holds a few counts of this clonotype. The genes are TRBV19 and TRBJ1-1, with TRBD1 matching over 11 bases. The CDR3 length is 16 residues. Trimming took 6 bases from V and 4 from J; bases not matched to a gene: 10. From germline, CDR1 is LNHDA and CDR2 SQIVND (reference sequence). The CDR3: CASRSAGTGGSTEAFF. CDR3 bases: TGTGCCAGTAGAAGCGCCGGGACAGGGGGGAGCACTGAAGCTTTCTTT.

The CDR3 spells CASSYSKGNSPLHF. CDR3 bases: TGTGCCAGCAGTTACTCGAAGGGCAATTCACCCCTCCACTTT. The J gene is TRBJ1-6, the V gene TRBV6-5; D not certain. CDR1 is MNHEY, CDR2 SVGAGI, per germline. The CDR3 loop spans 14 amino acids. V gave up 0 bases and J gave up 7 bases, with 7 bases separating them.